The 25 T cell receptor beta chains given below trace back to one sample, sequenced in a study of tumor-infiltrating lymphocytes in oesophageal squamous cell carcinoma. TCRdb processed the PCR reads anew with MiXCR; each CDR3 protein has one entry. Of some 20,000 distinct CDR3 sequences listed, roughly 39% are singletons. The material sequenced was normal esophageal tissue next to the tumor. These receptors came from a male donor with esophageal squamous cell carcinoma.

At least ten counts were recorded for this clonotype. This sequence joins TRBV28 and TRBJ2-5; 8 bases fit TRBD2. CDR1 MDHEN and CDR2 SYDVKM come from the germline V gene. The CDR3 runs 16 residues. V lost 4 bases to trimming and J lost 3 bases; unmatched junction nucleotides: 10. CDR3 residues: CASSSPGGGGKETQYF. For the CDR3, the DNA is TGTGCCAGCAGTTCCCCCGGGGGGGGAGGAAAAGAGACCCAGTACTTC.

This clonotype was seen ten or more times. V is TRBV19 and J is TRBJ2-1; 7 positions match TRBD1. CDR3 length equals 18 residues. Germline V CDR1 and CDR2: LNHDA, SQIVND (reference sequence). With V trimmed by 1 base and J by 3 bases, 12 bases remained unmatched. CDR3 DNA: TGTGCCAGTAGTATAGGTAATTACAGGGGACCCTACTACAATGAGCAGTTCTTC. Protein sequence: CASSIGNYRGPYYNEQFF. Full variable domain (remainder filled in from reference TRBV19 and TRBJ2-1): DGGITQSPKYLFRKEGQNVTLSCEQNLNHDAMYWYRQDPGQGLRLIYYSQIVNDFQKGDIAEGYSVSREKKESFPLTVTSAQKNPTAFYLCASSIGNYRGPYYNEQFFGPGTRLTVL.

This clonotype is classed as medium-sized (0.01 to 0.1%). The V call is TRBV28, the J call TRBJ2-1; the match to TRBD2 covers 7 bases. The ends lost 6 bases at V and 7 bases at J; junction bases unmatched: 12. This CDR3 is 15 amino acids long. CDR1 is MDHEN, CDR2 SYDVKM, per germline. In DNA, the CDR3 is TGTGCCAGCAGGCCGCTTGGCGGGAGATTGAATGAGCAGTTCTTC. Protein product: CASRPLGGRLNEQFF.

This clonotype has a handful of counts. The J gene is TRBJ1-1, the V gene TRBV28; D may be TRBD1 (5 bases). This CDR3 comprises 14 residues. The germline V and J ends were trimmed by 3 bases and 7 bases, with 15 bases remaining between them. Germline values: CDR1 MDHEN, CDR2 SYDVKM. Written as DNA, the CDR3 is TGTGCCAGCAGTTTGGACTGGGGGAGAGGTGAAGCTTTCTTT. The encoded protein is CASSLDWGRGEAFF.

This clonotype was counted many times. This chain links TRBV5-4 with TRBJ2-5; 7 bases agree with TRBD2. Germline CDR1 SGHNT, CDR2 YYREEE (reference sequence). This CDR3 is 14 amino acids long. V trimming: 0 bases; J trimming: 5 bases; junction bases outside the gene matches: 4. CDR3 region: CASSLALGGETQYF. CDR3 in DNA: TGTGCCAGCAGCTTGGCCCTGGGGGGGGAGACCCAGTACTTC.

This clonotype showed up many times. This rearrangement joins TRBV11-2 to TRBJ1-2; the match to TRBD1 covers 8 bases. With 5 bases clipped from V and 0 bases from J, the junction kept 14 bases outside the gene matches. Germline V lookup: CDR1 SGHAT, CDR2 FQNNGV. The CDR3 loop spans 18 amino acids. The CDR3 loop is CASSTWDRRITSNYGYTF. CDR3 bases: TGTGCCAGCAGCACCTGGGACAGGCGGATCACTTCTAACTATGGCTACACCTTC.

Comment on this clonotype: Here the CDR3 omits its conserved ending phenylalanine or tryptophan, so a read error is the likely source. The limits of the CDR3 on the DNA are not certain, so only TCRdb's listed CDR3 is given. This chain joins TRBV7-3 and TRBJ2-3; TRBD2, the D gene given by the table, was not confirmed from the DNA. With termini counted, the CDR3 has 17 amino acids. Per the germline V gene, CDR1 is SGHTA and CDR2 is FQGTGA. The CDR3: CASSASGIATDTQYFGP.

This chain joins TRBV6-1 and TRBJ1-1, with D maybe TRBD1 (6 bases). CDR3 length: 15 residues. V lost 6 bases and J 1 base, leaving 15 bases between the germline ends. Germline loops: CDR1 MNHNS, CDR2 SASEGT. The CDR3 DNA sequence: TGTGCCAGCAGACGGTACAGGGTAGGGAACACTGAAGCTTTCTTT. As protein: CASRRYRVGNTEAFF.

In regard to this clonotype: Likely a read error: the CDR3 ends without its conserved phenylalanine or tryptophan. No DNA is shown, since the ends of the CDR3 on it are uncertain; the CDR3 is the one TCRdb lists. This chain links TRBV7-8 with TRBJ2-7; TRBD1, as called in the table, went unchecked against the DNA. The germline V gene encodes CDR1 SGHVS and CDR2 FQNEAQ. The CDR3 region is 16 residues in length, termini included. The CDR3 spells CASSQGTAVGGYTFGS.

This clonotype was seen just once. The chain couples TRBV7-3 to TRBJ2-2; 10 nucleotides match TRBD2. Germline V gives CDR1 SGHTA, CDR2 FQGTGA. V shed 5 bases, J shed 6 bases, and the junction held 12 bases outside the gene matches. CDR3 length equals 17 residues. CDR3 nucleotide sequence: TGTGCCAGCAGCACCAGCGGGGGGGCGTTGGGTCCCGGGGAGCTGTTTTTT. It specifies CASSTSGGALGPGELFF.

This chain links TRBV6-8 with TRBJ2-3, with 10 bases matching TRBD2. The J segment lost 4 bases and the V segment lost 6 bases, leaving 7 bases of the junction unmatched. The CDR3 runs to 15 residues. Germline loops: CDR1 MNHGY, CDR2 SAAAGT. CDR3 sequence (DNA): TGTGCCAGCAGGGCCGGGACTAGCGATCCAGATACGCAGTATTTT. It encodes CASRAGTSDPDTQYF.

With regard to this clonotype: Here the CDR3 omits its conserved ending phenylalanine or tryptophan, so a read error is the likely source. Because the CDR3's place on the DNA is in doubt, the DNA is left out and the CDR3 is given as listed by TCRdb. CDR3 sequence: CAGSPEGAGQETQYFGS. The chain uses TRBV4-2 and TRBJ2-7; TRBD1 is taken as the D call from the table, unchecked against the DNA. Germline V gives CDR1 LGHNA, CDR2 YNFKEQ. The CDR3 totals 17 residues, both ends included.

The V gene is TRBV27, the J gene TRBJ2-4, with TRBD2 matching 7 bases. CDR3 length: 16 residues. Germline V gene lookup returns CDR1 MNHEY and CDR2 SMNVEV (reference sequence). V lost 5 bases, J lost 13 bases, and 20 bases stayed unmatched. CDR3 residues: CASSPLAGGSYNEQYF. CDR3 bases: TGTGCCAGCAGTCCCTTAGCGGGCGGCTCCTACAATGAGCAGTACTTC.

The CDR3 sequence is CASSWKGTGEQYF. CDR3 DNA sequence: TGTGCCAGCAGCTGGAAGGGCACCGGGGAGCAGTACTTC. The rearrangement joins TRBV7-9 to TRBJ2-7; D remains ambiguous. CDR1 is SEHNR, CDR2 FQNEAQ, per germline (reference sequence). There are 13 residues in the CDR3. The V end was cut by 4 bases, the J end by 7 bases, with 14 bases between.

The chain has TRBV7-2 and TRBJ2-5, with D possibly being TRBD2 (5 bases). V shed 2 bases and J shed 2 bases, with 21 bases lying between them. The CDR3 spans 18 residues. The germline CDR1 and CDR2 sequences are SGHTA and FQGNSA. CDR3 nucleotide sequence: TGTGCCAGCAGCTTAAAGGCCCCTACCGGGGTCGCACAAGAGACCCAGTACTTC. It yields the protein CASSLKAPTGVAQETQYF.

This clonotype was seen a single time. The chain carries TRBV11-2 and TRBJ2-2; no definite D call. The CDR3 length is 15 residues. Germline values: CDR1 SGHAT, CDR2 FQNNGV. V was trimmed by 6 bases and J by 0 bases, leaving 11 bases between them. DNA of the CDR3: TGTGCCAGCAGTCCGGCGGTTACGAACACCGGGGAGCTGTTTTTT. It codes for CASSPAVTNTGELFF.

The chain links TRBV7-6 to TRBJ1-5; the D gene is possibly TRBD1 (6 bases). This CDR3 is 13 amino acids long. Germline CDR1 reads SGHVS; CDR2 reads FNYEAQ. V lost 4 bases and J lost 4, with 8 bases in between. The chain's CDR3 is CASSSDRNQPQHF. The CDR3, as DNA: TGTGCCAGCAGCTCGGACAGAAATCAGCCCCAGCATTTT.

V and J are TRBV7-4 and TRBJ2-5; 8 positions match TRBD2. The J call may be mistaken, given a closer DNA end match to TRBJ2-1. This CDR3 is built from 16 residues. Germline V gene data show CDR1 as SGHVT and CDR2 as SQSDAQ. The CDR3 nucleotides read TGTGCCAGCAGTCCAAGTGTAGTCCGGGGGGGCAATGAGCAGTTCTTC. Its protein is CASSPSVVRGGNEQFF.

The rearrangement links TRBV11-2 to TRBJ2-5, with 8 bases identical to TRBD2. The CDR3 loop spans 15 amino acids. Germline V CDR1 and CDR2: SGHAT, FQNNGV. V shed 5 bases, J shed 6 bases, and the junction held 11 bases outside the gene matches. CDR3 sequence (DNA): TGTGCCAGCAGCGAAACCGGGGGGGCTGTTAAGACCCAGTACTTC. Amino acids: CASSETGGAVKTQYF. Filled out from reference TRBV11-2 and TRBJ2-5, the complete variable domain reads EAGVAQSPRYKIIEKRQSVAFWCNPISGHATLYWYQQILGQGPKLLIQFQNNGVVDDSQLPKDRFSAERLKGVDSTLKIQPAKLEDSAVYLCASSETGGAVKTQYFGPGTRLLVL.

V usage is TRBV7-9 and J usage is TRBJ2-3; D is ambiguous. Trimming took 1 base from V and 4 from J, leaving 6 bases between them. The CDR3 is made up of 13 amino acids. The germline CDR1 and CDR2 sequences are SEHNR and FQNEAQ (reference sequence). CDR3 DNA sequence: TGTGCCAGCAGCTTAGGAAACCCAGATACGCAGTATTTT. Translating gives CASSLGNPDTQYF.

The chain links TRBV19 to TRBJ2-7, with D unresolved. The end of the DNA is better explained by TRBJ2-1, so the J call may be wrong. This CDR3 spans 13 amino acids. Germline CDR1 LNHDA, CDR2 SQIVND (reference sequence). The chain's CDR3 is CASSIAGLNEQFF. In nucleotides, the CDR3 is TGTGCCAGTAGTATAGCGGGTTTGAATGAGCAGTTCTTC.

This clonotype was seen a single time. Here the CDR3 reads CASSLTGSDTQYF. CDR3 DNA sequence: TGTGCCAGCAGCTTAACAGGTTCAGATACGCAGTATTTT. This chain uses TRBV7-8 with TRBJ2-3; D is possibly TRBD1 (5 bases). In germline, CDR1 is SGHVS, CDR2 FQNEAQ. The CDR3 sequence is 13 residues long. With 2 bases removed from V and 4 bases from J, the gap between germline ends came to 7 bases.

Many counts were recorded for this clonotype. This rearrangement joins TRBV4-1 to TRBJ2-1; possibly TRBD2 for D (6 bases). There are 17 residues in the CDR3. Germline-derived CDR1 and CDR2 are MGHRA and YSYEKL. V lost 0 bases and J lost 2, with 14 bases in between. CDR3 in amino acids: CASSQDLDGRTYNEQFF. In nucleotides, the CDR3 is TGCGCCAGCAGCCAAGATCTCGACGGGAGAACCTACAATGAGCAGTTCTTC.

This clonotype has just one count. The V gene is TRBV5-6, the J gene TRBJ2-7; D possibly corresponds to TRBD2 (6 bases). Matching the DNA end better, TRBJ2-1 makes the J call doubtful. CDR3 length: 16 amino acids. Germline CDR1 and CDR2: SGHDT and YYEEEE. The CDR3 sequence: CASSELGGLEYNEQFF. The CDR3 region has the DNA TGTGCCAGCAGCGAACTGGGGGGACTCGAATACAATGAGCAGTTCTTC.

Notes on this clonotype: The conserved phenylalanine or tryptophan normally closing the CDR3 is absent here, so this likely arose from a read error. The limits of the CDR3 on the DNA are not certain, so only TCRdb's listed CDR3 is given. This chain uses TRBV7-3 with TRBJ2-7; the table's D call TRBD2 went unverified against the DNA. The germline gives CDR1 SGHTA, CDR2 FQGTGA. The CDR3 has 16 amino acids, counting both end residues. The CDR3 here is CASSEGLAADEQYFGS.